The 30 T cell receptor beta chains given below trace back to one sample, sequenced in a study of vaccination and CD4 T cells after COVID-19. The Oncomine TCR Beta short-read assay was what sequenced the DNA obtained from cultured CD4+ T cells. A single record per CDR3 protein comes from TCRdb applying MiXCR to the PCR reads. The repertoire has 6,000 to 7,500 distinct CDR3 sequences, 49% of them found once; the top ten carry around 56%. For these receptors, no antigen is known. Sample treatment: approximately nine-day PBMC culture with coronavirus spike peptide pools or control peptides (ViraFEST assay). One should note that the unexposed donor's CD4+ T cells were collected before the COVID-19 pandemic (2011-2018). The specimen sequenced was CD4+ T cells from blood, cultured in vitro. The receptors here all came from a human donor in good health.

The chain carries TRBV28 and TRBJ2-3, with TRBD2 matching over 9 bases. The ends lost 2 bases at V and 4 bases at J; junction bases unmatched: 10. Germline CDR1 MDHEN, CDR2 SYDVKM. The CDR3 has 17 residues. The CDR3 DNA follows: TGTGCCAGCAGTTTAGCGGCGGGGGGGCTCGGGGCAGATACGCAGTATTTT. It specifies CASSLAAGGLGADTQYF.

This clonotype has a handful of counts. V usage is TRBV6-1 and J usage is TRBJ1-5; 9 positions match TRBD1. This CDR3 spans 21 amino acids. The V and J ends lost 8 bases and 1 base, in that order; junction bases with no gene match: 24. Per germline, CDR1 MNHNS and CDR2 SASEGT. The CDR3 DNA reads TGTGCCAGCCGGGGTCGGAAACAGGGGGCAATGATGGCCCTCAGCAATCAGCCCCAGCATTTT. Translating gives CASRGRKQGAMMALSNQPQHF.

V and J are TRBV6-1 and TRBJ2-7; D possibly matches TRBD1 or TRBD2 (5 bases each). V was clipped by 5 bases and J by 0 bases, with 14 bases between them. CDR3 length: 15 amino acids. Germline V gene data show CDR1 as MNHNS and CDR2 as SASEGT. The CDR3 sequence is CASSLGPLSSYEQYF. In nucleotides, the CDR3 is TGTGCCAGCAGTCTGGGACCCTTGAGCTCCTACGAGCAGTACTTC.

This clonotype occurred once. Sequence at one end of the junction differs from germline and may be a read error. J is TRBJ2-7 and V is TRBV20-1; D tentatively reads TRBD1 or TRBD2 (7 bases each). Germline V CDR1 and CDR2: DFQATT, SNEGSKA (reference sequence). The CDR3 has 16 amino acids. The CDR3 spells CSASDLPRQGGNEQCF. The CDR3 nucleotides are TGCAGTGCTAGCGATCTGCCACGACAGGGAGGGAACGAGCAGTGCTTC.

This chain links TRBV24-1 with TRBJ2-1; D remains ambiguous. Per the germline V gene, CDR1 is KGHDR and CDR2 is SFDVKD. The CDR3 spans 16 residues. The V end lost 3 bases, the J end lost 2 bases, and 13 bases lay between the germline ends. The CDR3 nucleotides read TGTGCCACCAGTGATGGATCCCAGTCTACCTACAATGAGCAGTTCTTC. It specifies CATSDGSQSTYNEQFF.

V is TRBV5-4 and J is TRBJ1-2; D remains unclear. CDR3 length equals 14 residues. The germline CDR1 and CDR2 sequences are SGHNT and YYREEE (reference sequence). The V gene lost 3 bases and the J gene lost 0 bases, with 9 bases spanning the gap. CDR3 nucleotides: TGTGCCAGCAGCTCCAACAGCCCTAACTATGGCTACACCTTC. It specifies CASSSNSPNYGYTF.

The chain uses TRBV24-1 and TRBJ2-1, with D hard to call. Deletions cut 4 bases from V and 2 bases from J, with 5 bases between. CDR1 and CDR2 (germline): KGHDR, SFDVKD. This CDR3 is built from 13 residues. CDR3 residues: CATSDGPYNEQFF. CDR3 nucleotides: TGTGCCACCAGTGACGGACCCTACAATGAGCAGTTCTTC.

The chain has TRBV15 and TRBJ1-1, with 8 bases matching TRBD1. V was clipped by 0 bases and J by 4 bases; unmatched bases: 10. There are 17 residues in the CDR3. Germline V gene sequence: CDR1 LNHNV, CDR2 YYDKDF (reference sequence). The CDR3 nucleotides are TGTGCCACCAGCAGAGAAAGGGCAGGGGGCCGTCTCACTGAAGCTTTCTTT. The encoded protein is CATSRERAGGRLTEAFF.

This clonotype appeared a few times. V gene TRBV12-3 or TRBV12-4 combines with J gene TRBJ1-2, with D perhaps matching TRBD1 (5 bases). This CDR3 comprises 13 residues. V was shortened by 3 bases and J by 5 bases, with 10 bases between the two germline ends. CDR3 in amino acids: CASSLGGGYGYTF. CDR3 sequence (DNA): TGTGCCAGCAGTTTGGGCGGGGGGTATGGCTACACCTTC.

In this sample, this clonotype turned up a few times. The chain couples TRBV10-3 to TRBJ2-5; a weak D match, TRBD2 (7 bases). With 11 bases removed from V and 5 bases from J, the gap between germline ends came to 24 bases. Per the germline V gene, CDR1 is ENHRY and CDR2 is SYGVKD. The length of the CDR3 is 15 residues. For the CDR3, the DNA is TGTGCCTCCCGGGTCGGGGGGCGAGTGGGCGAGACCCAGTACTTC. It is translated as CASRVGGRVGETQYF.

This chain connects TRBV21-1 to TRBJ2-1; the table's D call of TRBD2 was not tested on the DNA. TRBV21-1 is recorded as a pseudogene. CDR3 length: 15 amino acids. Here the CDR3 DNA reads TGTGCCAGCAACGACACGCACCTAGCGGGAAGTGAGCAGTTCTTC. Translated: CASNDTHLAGSEQFF.

The chain combines TRBV5-1 with TRBJ1-2, with a possible D match to TRBD1 (5 bases). The V and J ends lost 0 bases and 2 bases respectively, with 5 bases between them. Germline loops: CDR1 SGHRS, CDR2 YFSETQ. The CDR3 has 13 residues. CDR3 amino acids: CASSLGGNYGYTF. DNA for the CDR3: TGCGCCAGCAGCTTGGGGGGCAACTATGGCTACACCTTC.

The chain has TRBV6-5 and TRBJ2-1, with D unclear. Trimming took off 2 bases at V and 8 bases at J, with 13 bases between the two ends. The CDR3 has 14 amino acids. Germline V CDR1 and CDR2: MNHEY, SVGAGI. CDR3 DNA sequence: TGTGCCAGCAGTTACCTGGACGGATTGTATGAGCAGTTCTTC. The encoded protein is CASSYLDGLYEQFF.

This clonotype appeared a few times. V and J are TRBV10-3 and TRBJ1-1; no firm D call. The length of the CDR3 is 11 residues. Germline V CDR1 and CDR2: ENHRY, SYGVKD. V was cut by 6 bases and J by 1 base, with 3 bases left in between. In DNA form, the CDR3 reads TGTGCCATCAGGGGGAACACTGAAGCTTTCTTT. Encoded protein: CAIRGNTEAFF.

The chain joins TRBV6-1 to TRBJ1-5; D call uncertain. The CDR3 sequence is 14 residues long. Germline V CDR1 and CDR2: MNHNS, SASEGT. The V and J ends lost 1 base and 3 bases respectively, with 7 bases between them. This CDR3 reads CASSEEGYNQPQHF. CDR3 bases: TGTGCCAGCAGTGAAGAGGGCTACAATCAGCCCCAGCATTTT.

This chain uses TRBV27 with TRBJ2-2, with D unclear. The germline V and J ends were trimmed by 1 base and 7 bases, with 16 bases remaining between them. The CDR3 is 16 residues long. Germline V gene sequence: CDR1 MNHEY, CDR2 SMNVEV (reference sequence). This CDR3 is CASSLWAGPQNGELFF. The DNA of the CDR3 is TGTGCCAGCAGTTTATGGGCAGGACCCCAGAACGGGGAGCTGTTTTTT.

V and J are TRBV25-1 and TRBJ1-2; 9 bases fit TRBD1. Unmatched junction bases numbered 8, after V lost 7 bases and J lost 8 bases. Germline assignment: CDR1 MGHDK and CDR2 SYGVNS. The CDR3 runs to 13 residues. Here the CDR3 reads CASTRTGAGGYTF. In DNA, the CDR3 is TGTGCCAGCACCAGGACAGGGGCCGGAGGCTACACCTTC.

This chain links TRBV5-4 with TRBJ1-5, with D tentatively TRBD1 (6 bases). The germline V and J ends were trimmed by 0 bases and 7 bases, with 11 bases remaining between them. The CDR3 is made up of 14 amino acids. In germline, CDR1 is SGHNT, CDR2 YYREEE (reference sequence). CDR3 nucleotide sequence: TGTGCCAGCAGCTTGGTCGGGGACAACCAGCCCCAGCATTTT. It yields the protein CASSLVGDNQPQHF.

The V gene is TRBV2, the J gene TRBJ1-5; 9 bases are shared with TRBD1. This CDR3 is built from 16 residues. Germline CDR1 is SNHLY and CDR2 is FYNNEI. V lost 3 bases and J lost 2; bases outside the gene matches: 5. Written as DNA, the CDR3 is TGTGCCAGCAGTGATTTGGGACAGGGAGGCAATCAGCCCCAGCATTTT. Its protein is CASSDLGQGGNQPQHF.

This chain uses TRBV6-1 with TRBJ2-1; 16 nucleotides match TRBD2. The CDR3 contains 16 residues. Trimming at V came to 4 bases and at J to 8 bases, leaving 5 bases not matched to a gene. Germline V gene lookup returns CDR1 MNHNS and CDR2 SASEGT. The CDR3 sequence is CASSGTGTSGRDEQFF. The CDR3 DNA sequence: TGTGCCAGCAGTGGAACCGGGACTAGCGGGAGGGATGAGCAGTTCTTC.

The V call is TRBV12-3 or TRBV12-4, the J call TRBJ1-5, with D tentatively TRBD1 (5 bases). V was trimmed by 5 bases and J by 5 bases, leaving 13 bases between them. CDR3 size: 14 residues. The DNA of the CDR3 is TGTGCCAGCAGTGCGGGGGGGAGGGATCAGCCCCAGCATTTT. It encodes CASSAGGRDQPQHF.

The chain is built from TRBV10-3 and TRBJ1-1; no clear D gene. V lost 3 bases and J 6 bases, leaving 11 bases between the germline ends. The CDR3 runs to 13 residues. Germline CDR1 ENHRY, CDR2 SYGVKD. The CDR3 spells CAISDFGQAEAFF. CDR3 sequence (DNA): TGTGCCATCAGTGATTTCGGCCAGGCTGAAGCTTTCTTT.

The rearrangement joins TRBV6-2 or TRBV6-3 to TRBJ2-3; 9 bases agree with TRBD2. V lost 8 bases and J lost 4; bases outside the gene matches: 7. In germline, CDR1 is MNHEY, CDR2 SVGEGT. CDR3 length equals 14 residues. The CDR3 reads CASEIGGGADTQYF. As DNA, the CDR3 is TGTGCCAGCGAAATCGGCGGGGGGGCAGATACGCAGTATTTT.

This chain joins TRBV12-5 and TRBJ2-5; TRBD1 matches 8 bases. Germline V CDR1 and CDR2: LGHNT, FRNRAP. This CDR3 spans 17 amino acids. The ends lost 4 bases at V and 5 bases at J; junction bases unmatched: 15. CDR3 region: CASGSTPGQDIKETQYF. CDR3 bases: TGTGCTAGTGGTTCCACGCCGGGACAGGATATTAAGGAGACCCAGTACTTC. Full variable domain (outside the CDR3, taken from reference TRBV12-5 and TRBJ2-5): DARVTQTPRHKVTEMGQEVTMRCQPILGHNTVFWYRQTMMQGLELLAYFRNRAPLDDSGMPKDRFSAEMPDATLATLKIQPSEPRDSAVYFCASGSTPGQDIKETQYFGPGTRLLVL.

The chain joins TRBV5-6 to TRBJ1-6; maybe TRBD1 (5 bases). Trimming took off 7 bases at V and 9 bases at J, with 17 bases between the two ends. CDR1 is SGHDT and CDR2 is YYEEEE in the germline V gene. The CDR3 has 14 amino acids. DNA of the CDR3: TGTGCCAGCCGCACCGGGACGGCGGCTTCACCCCTCCACTTT. Translation: CASRTGTAASPLHF. Together with reference TRBV5-6 and TRBJ1-6, the CDR3 gives the full variable domain: DAGVTQSPTHLIKTRGQQVTLRCSPKSGHDTVSWYQQALGQGPQFIFQYYEEEERQRGNFPDRFSGHQFPNYSSELNVNALLLGDSALYLCASRTGTAASPLHFGNGTRLTVT.

J is TRBJ1-2 and V is TRBV28; D ambiguous. Germline CDR1 MDHEN, CDR2 SYDVKM. Between the trimmed V and J ends, which lost 2 bases and 7 bases, there was a span of 11 bases. The CDR3 totals 13 residues. This chain's CDR3 is CASSLPPLAGYTF. The CDR3, as DNA: TGTGCCAGCAGTTTACCCCCGTTGGCTGGCTACACCTTC.

V usage is TRBV5-4 and J usage is TRBJ1-1; D unclear. In germline, CDR1 is SGHNT, CDR2 YYREEE (reference sequence). V shed 3 bases and J shed 1 base, with 16 bases lying between them. The CDR3 is 16 residues long. The CDR3 nucleotides are TGTGCCAGCAGCTCTGGGCCCGCGAGCTCGAACACTGAAGCTTTCTTT. This sequence encodes CASSSGPASSNTEAFF.

The chain couples TRBV6-1 to TRBJ1-5; unclear D gene. V was trimmed by 8 bases and J by 6 bases, leaving 23 bases between them. The CDR3 spans 16 residues. CDR1 is MNHNS and CDR2 is SASEGT in the germline V gene. The CDR3, as DNA: TGTGCCAGCGGACTCATGGGGATGGGCGGTGGTCAGCCCCAGCATTTT. The encoded protein is CASGLMGMGGGQPQHF.

The chain links TRBV5-8 to TRBJ1-1, with a possible D match to TRBD1 (6 bases). V lost 4 bases to trimming and J lost 0 bases, with 13 bases between them. Germline V gene lookup returns CDR1 SGHTS and CDR2 YDEGEE. This CDR3 has 15 amino acids. CDR3 DNA: TGTGCCAGCAGCCGGGAGGGGGGCATGAACACTGAAGCTTTCTTT. This translates into CASSREGGMNTEAFF. Full variable domain (outside the CDR3, taken from reference TRBV5-8 and TRBJ1-1): EAGVTQSPTHLIKTRGQQATLRCSPISGHTSVYWYQQALGLGLQFLLWYDEGEERNRGNFPPRFSGRQFPNYSSELNVNALELEDSALYLCASSREGGMNTEAFFGQGTRLTVV.

J is TRBJ1-1 and V is TRBV28, with D unresolved. The CDR3 has 11 amino acids. Per germline, CDR1 MDHEN and CDR2 SYDVKM. V lost 7 bases and J 6 bases, leaving 9 bases between the germline ends. Here the CDR3 DNA reads TGTGCCAGCACACGACTCCCTGAAGCTTTCTTT. Translated, it gives CASTRLPEAFF. Using reference TRBV28 and TRBJ1-1 for the parts outside the CDR3, the full variable domain is DVKVTQSSRYLVKRTGEKVFLECVQDMDHENMFWYRQDPGLGLRLIYFSYDVKMKEKGDIPEGYSVSREKKERFSLILESASTNQTSMYLCASTRLPEAFFGQGTRLTVV.